The clone carrying this T cell receptor beta chain was seen more than once but under ten times. TCRdb analysed the reads with MiXCR anew, one entry per CDR3 protein. The repertoire holds more than 400,000 distinct CDR3 sequences, with about 30% as singletons. The data derive from a study of T cell repertoires in cytomegalovirus infection. This CDR3 comprises 15 residues. J was trimmed by 4 bases and V by 5 bases; bases with no gene match: 3. The germline CDR1 and CDR2 sequences are LNHDA and SQIVND (reference sequence). This sequence originates from a human donor in good health (CMV status not recorded). Some clones in this sample may be carry-over from other donors' samples. The sequenced sample consisted of PBMCs. The V gene is TRBV19, the J gene TRBJ2-2, with 11 nucleotides matching TRBD2. CDR3 nucleotide sequence: TGTGCCAGTAGTTGGGGACTAGCGGCCACCGGGGAGCTGTTTTTT. Protein sequence: CASSWGLAATGELFF.